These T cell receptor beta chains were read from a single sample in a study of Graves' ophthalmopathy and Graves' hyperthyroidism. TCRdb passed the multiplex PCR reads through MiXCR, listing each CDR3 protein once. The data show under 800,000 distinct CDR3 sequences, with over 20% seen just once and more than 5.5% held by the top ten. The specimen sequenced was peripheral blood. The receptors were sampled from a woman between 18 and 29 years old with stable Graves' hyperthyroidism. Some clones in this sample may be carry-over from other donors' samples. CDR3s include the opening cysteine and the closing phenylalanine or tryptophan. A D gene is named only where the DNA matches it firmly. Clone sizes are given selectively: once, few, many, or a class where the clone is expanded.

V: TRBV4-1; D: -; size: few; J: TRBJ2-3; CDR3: CASSLQGLGADTQYF; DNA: TGCGCCAGCAGCCTCCAAGGTCTCGGGGCAGATACGCAGTATTTT
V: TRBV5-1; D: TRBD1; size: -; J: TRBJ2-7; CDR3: CASSSTGGSDEQYF; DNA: TGCGCCAGCAGCTCTACAGGGGGCTCGGACGAGCAGTACTTC
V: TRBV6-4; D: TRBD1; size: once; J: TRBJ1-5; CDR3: CASRRGLENQPQHF; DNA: TGTGCCAGCCGAAGGGGGCTGGAGAATCAGCCCCAGCATTTT
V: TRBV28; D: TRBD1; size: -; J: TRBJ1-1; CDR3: CASRQGSKTTEAFF; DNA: TGTGCCAGTAGACAGGGAAGTAAGACCACTGAAGCTTTCTTT
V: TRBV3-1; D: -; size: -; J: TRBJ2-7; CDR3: CASSQGLGGLEQYF; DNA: TGTGCCAGCAGCCAAGGGTTAGGGGGGCTCGAGCAGTACTTC
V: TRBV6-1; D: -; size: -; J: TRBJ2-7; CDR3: CASSHIPTYEQYF; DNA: TGTGCCAGCAGCCACATTCCTACCTACGAGCAGTACTTC
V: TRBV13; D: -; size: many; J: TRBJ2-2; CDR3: CASSPIEGEFDNTGELFF; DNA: TGTGCCAGCAGCCCCATCGAGGGAGAATTTGATAACACCGGGGAGCTGTTTTTT
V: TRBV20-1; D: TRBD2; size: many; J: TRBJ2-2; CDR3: CSAGGLAGNTGELFF; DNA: TGCAGTGCAGGGGGACTAGCGGGGAACACCGGGGAGCTGTTTTTT
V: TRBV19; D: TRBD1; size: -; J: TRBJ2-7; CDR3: CASSLQTGQGNYEQYF; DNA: TGTGCCAGTAGTCTCCAAACGGGACAGGGTAACTACGAGCAGTACTTC
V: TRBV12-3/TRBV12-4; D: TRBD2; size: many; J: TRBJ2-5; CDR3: CASSSTGTSGRGETQYF; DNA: TGTGCCAGCAGTTCTACAGGGACTAGCGGAAGGGGAGAGACCCAGTACTTC
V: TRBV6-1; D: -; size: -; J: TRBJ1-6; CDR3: CASTQQGPSNNSPLHF; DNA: TGTGCCAGCACCCAACAGGGCCCGTCGAATAATTCACCCCTCCACTTT
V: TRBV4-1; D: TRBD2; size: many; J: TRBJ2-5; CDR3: CASSQGGGAWETQYF; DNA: TGCGCCAGCAGCCAAGGGGGAGGGGCGTGGGAGACCCAGTACTTC
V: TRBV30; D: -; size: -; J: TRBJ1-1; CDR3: CAWSPDRETEAFF; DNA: TGTGCCTGGAGCCCGGATAGGGAAACTGAAGCTTTCTTT
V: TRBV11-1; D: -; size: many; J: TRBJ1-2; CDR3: CASSPTEAHYGYTF; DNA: TGTGCCAGCAGCCCGACGGAGGCCCACTATGGCTACACCTTC
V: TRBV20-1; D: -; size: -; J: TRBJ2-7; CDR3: CSARGGYLYEQYF; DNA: TGCAGTGCTAGGGGTGGATACCTTTACGAGCAGTACTTC
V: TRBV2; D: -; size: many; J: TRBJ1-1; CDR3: CASIQELGNTEAFF; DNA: TGTGCCAGCATTCAGGAGCTGGGGAACACTGAAGCTTTCTTT
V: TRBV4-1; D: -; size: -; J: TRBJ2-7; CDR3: CASSQGQGGSSYEQYF; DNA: TGCGCCAGCAGCCAAGGCCAGGGGGGTTCCTCCTACGAGCAGTACTTC
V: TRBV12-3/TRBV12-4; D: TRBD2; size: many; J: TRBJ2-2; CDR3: CASSLPWLAGEPGELFF; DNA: TGTGCCAGCAGTCTGCCCTGGCTAGCGGGAGAGCCCGGGGAGCTGTTTTTT
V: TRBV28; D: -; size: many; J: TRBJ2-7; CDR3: CASSFRAYEQYF; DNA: TGTGCCAGCAGTTTCCGCGCATACGAGCAGTACTTC
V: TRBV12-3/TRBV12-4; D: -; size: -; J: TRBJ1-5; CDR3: CASSRRVAQHF; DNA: TGTGCCAGCAGCCGTAGGGTAGCCCAGCATTTT
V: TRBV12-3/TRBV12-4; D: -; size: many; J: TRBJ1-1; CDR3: CASSRQALNTEAFF; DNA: TGTGCCAGCAGTCGCCAGGCCCTGAACACTGAAGCTTTCTTT
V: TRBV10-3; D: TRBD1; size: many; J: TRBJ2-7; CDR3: CAITNRDRGYEQYF; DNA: TGTGCCATCACTAACCGGGACAGGGGCTACGAGCAGTACTTC
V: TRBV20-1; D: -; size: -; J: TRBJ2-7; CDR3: CSARDPAQGLVYEQYF; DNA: TGCAGTGCTAGAGATCCCGCTCAGGGACTTGTCTACGAGCAGTACTTC
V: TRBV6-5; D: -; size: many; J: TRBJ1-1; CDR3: CASSSIGSTEAFF; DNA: TGTGCCAGCAGTTCGATTGGGAGCACTGAAGCTTTCTTT
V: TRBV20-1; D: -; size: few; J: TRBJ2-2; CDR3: CSARTKGPGELFF; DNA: TGCAGTGCTAGAACAAAGGGGCCCGGGGAGCTGTTTTTT
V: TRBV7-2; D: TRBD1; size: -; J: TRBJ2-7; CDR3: CASSSRTGAYYEQYF; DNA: TGTGCCAGCAGCTCTAGGACAGGGGCGTATTACGAGCAGTACTTC
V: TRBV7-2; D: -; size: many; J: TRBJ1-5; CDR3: CASSDAGQPQHF; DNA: TGTGCCAGCAGCGACGCTGGTCAGCCCCAGCATTTT
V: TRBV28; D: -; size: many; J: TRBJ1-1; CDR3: CASSLTQDAEAFF; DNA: TGTGCCAGCAGTTTAACCCAGGACGCTGAAGCTTTCTTT
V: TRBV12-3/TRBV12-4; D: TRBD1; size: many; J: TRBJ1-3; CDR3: CASSLAQGAGNTIYF; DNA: TGTGCCAGCAGTTTAGCGCAGGGGGCTGGAAACACCATATATTTT
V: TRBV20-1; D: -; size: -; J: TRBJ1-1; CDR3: CRAHEPMNTEAFF; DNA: TGCAGGGCACACGAACCCATGAACACTGAAGCTTTCTTT
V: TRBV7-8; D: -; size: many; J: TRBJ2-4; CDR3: CASSLAPWMAKNIQYF; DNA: TGTGCCAGCAGCTTAGCCCCCTGGATGGCCAAAAACATTCAGTACTTC
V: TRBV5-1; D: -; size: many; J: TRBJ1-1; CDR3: CASSIGQPNTEAFF; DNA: TGCGCCAGCAGCATAGGACAGCCGAACACTGAAGCTTTCTTT
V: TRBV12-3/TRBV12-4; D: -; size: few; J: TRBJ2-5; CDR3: CASGANQETQYF; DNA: TGTGCCAGCGGGGCGAACCAAGAGACCCAGTACTTC
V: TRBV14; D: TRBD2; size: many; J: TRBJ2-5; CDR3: CASSRRLAGQETQYF; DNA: TGTGCCAGCAGCCGACGACTAGCGGGGCAAGAGACCCAGTACTTC
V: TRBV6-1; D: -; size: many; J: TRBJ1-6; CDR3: CASSEDGRSNSPLHF; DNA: TGTGCCAGCAGTGAAGATGGCAGGTCAAATTCACCCCTCCACTTT
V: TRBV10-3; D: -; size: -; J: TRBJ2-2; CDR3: CAIREGAGRRNTGELFF; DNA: TGTGCCATCAGAGAAGGGGCGGGAAGACGAAACACCGGGGAGCTGTTTTTT
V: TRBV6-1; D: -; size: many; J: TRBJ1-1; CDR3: CASREGTEAFF; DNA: TGTGCCAGCAGGGAGGGCACTGAAGCTTTCTTT
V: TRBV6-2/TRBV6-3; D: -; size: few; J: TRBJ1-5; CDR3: CASSWRDNQPQHF; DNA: TGTGCCAGCAGTTGGCGGGATAATCAGCCCCAGCATTTT
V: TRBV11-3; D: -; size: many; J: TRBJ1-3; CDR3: CASSLTGSGNTIYF; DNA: TGTGCCAGCAGCCTAACAGGATCTGGAAACACCATATATTTT
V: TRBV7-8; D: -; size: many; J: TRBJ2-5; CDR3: CASSLGRTQETQYF; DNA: TGTGCCAGCAGCCTAGGACGAACCCAAGAGACCCAGTACTTC
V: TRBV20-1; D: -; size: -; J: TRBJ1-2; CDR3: CSVLDFSYGYTF; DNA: TGCAGTGTCCTAGACTTCAGCTATGGCTACACCTTC
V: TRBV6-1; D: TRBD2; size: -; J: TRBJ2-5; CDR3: CASSEEAGGRGETQYF; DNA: TGTGCCAGCAGTGAAGAGGCGGGGGGGAGAGGAGAGACCCAGTACTTC
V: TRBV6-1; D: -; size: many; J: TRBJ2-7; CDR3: CASSEGPPSYEQYF; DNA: TGTGCCAGCAGCGAGGGACCGCCGTCCTACGAGCAGTACTTC
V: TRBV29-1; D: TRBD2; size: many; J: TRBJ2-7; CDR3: CSFTGTRNNEQYF; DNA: TGCAGCTTTACCGGGACTAGGAATAACGAGCAGTACTTC
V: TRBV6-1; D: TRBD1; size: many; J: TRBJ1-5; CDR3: CASSDGDSSNQPQHF; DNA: TGTGCCAGCAGTGATGGGGACAGTAGCAATCAGCCCCAGCATTTT
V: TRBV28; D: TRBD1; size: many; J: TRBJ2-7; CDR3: CASSRTGRTYEQYF; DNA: TGTGCCAGCAGTAGGACAGGGCGGACCTACGAGCAGTACTTC
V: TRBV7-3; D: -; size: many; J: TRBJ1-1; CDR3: CASSLTLNSEAFF; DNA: TGTGCCAGCAGCTTAACGTTGAACTCTGAAGCTTTCTTT
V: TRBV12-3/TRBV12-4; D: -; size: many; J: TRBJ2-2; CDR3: CASTLETGNTGELFF; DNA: TGTGCCAGCACCCTAGAGACAGGGAACACCGGGGAGCTGTTTTTT
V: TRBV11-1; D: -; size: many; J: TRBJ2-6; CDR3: CASSHPGRGSGANVLTF; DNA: TGTGCCAGCAGCCACCCGGGCCGCGGCTCTGGGGCCAACGTCCTGACTTTC
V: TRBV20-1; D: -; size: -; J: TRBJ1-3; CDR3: CSARGPVSGNTIYF; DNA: TGCAGTGCTAGAGGGCCAGTCTCTGGAAACACCATATATTTT
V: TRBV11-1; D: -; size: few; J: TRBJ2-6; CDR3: CASSLGYGLSGANVLTF; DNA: TGTGCCAGCAGCTTAGGCTACGGACTCTCTGGGGCCAACGTCCTGACTTTC
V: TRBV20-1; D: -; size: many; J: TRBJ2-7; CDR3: CSASAPTYEQYF; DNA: TGCAGTGCTAGCGCCCCCACCTACGAGCAGTACTTC
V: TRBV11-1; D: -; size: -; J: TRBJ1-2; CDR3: CASSLDRAKSYGYTF; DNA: TGTGCCAGCAGTCTAGACAGAGCAAAGTCGTATGGCTACACCTTC
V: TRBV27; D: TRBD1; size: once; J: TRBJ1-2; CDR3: CASSGQGSRGYTF; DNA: TGTGCCAGCAGTGGACAGGGCTCGCGAGGCTACACCTTC
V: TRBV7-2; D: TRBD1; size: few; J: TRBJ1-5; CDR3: CASSYVSWDRFSTALQPQHF; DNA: TGTGCCAGCAGCTATGTGAGCTGGGACAGGTTCTCGACCGCCCTTCAGCCCCAGCATTTT
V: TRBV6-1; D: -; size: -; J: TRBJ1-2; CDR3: CASSEDRTANYGYTF; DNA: TGTGCCAGCAGTGAAGATAGGACAGCCAACTATGGCTACACCTTC
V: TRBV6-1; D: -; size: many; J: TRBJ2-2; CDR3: CATDAGELFF; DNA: TGTGCCACGGATGCCGGGGAGCTGTTTTTT
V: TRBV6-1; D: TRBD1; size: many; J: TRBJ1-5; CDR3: CASQKGAFQPQHF; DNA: TGTGCCAGCCAGAAGGGGGCTTTTCAGCCCCAGCATTTT
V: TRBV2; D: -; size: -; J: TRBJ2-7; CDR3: CASQTIEQYF; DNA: TGTGCCAGTCAAACTATCGAGCAGTACTTC